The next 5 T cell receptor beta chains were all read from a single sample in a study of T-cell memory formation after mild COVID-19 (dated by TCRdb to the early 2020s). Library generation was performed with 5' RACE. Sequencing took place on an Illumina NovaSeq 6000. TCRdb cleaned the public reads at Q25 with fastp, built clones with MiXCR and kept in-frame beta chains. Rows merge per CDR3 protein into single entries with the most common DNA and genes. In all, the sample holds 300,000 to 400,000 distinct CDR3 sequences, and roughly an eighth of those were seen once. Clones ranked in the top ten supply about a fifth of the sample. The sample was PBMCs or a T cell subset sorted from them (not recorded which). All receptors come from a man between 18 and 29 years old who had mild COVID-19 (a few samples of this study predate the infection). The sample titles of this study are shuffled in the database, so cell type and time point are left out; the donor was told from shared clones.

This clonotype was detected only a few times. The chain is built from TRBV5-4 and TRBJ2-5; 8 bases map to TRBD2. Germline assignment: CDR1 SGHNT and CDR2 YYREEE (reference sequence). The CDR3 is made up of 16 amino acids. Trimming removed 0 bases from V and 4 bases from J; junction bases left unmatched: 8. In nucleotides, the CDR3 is TGTGCCAGCAGCTTGGAGGTCACGGGGGGGCGAGAGACCCAGTACTTC. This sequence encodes CASSLEVTGGRETQYF. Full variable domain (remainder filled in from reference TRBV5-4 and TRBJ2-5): ETGVTQSPTHLIKTRGQQVTLRCSSQSGHNTVSWYQQALGQGPQFIFQYYREEENGRGNFPPRFSGLQFPNYSSELNVNALELDDSALYLCASSLEVTGGRETQYFGPGTRLLVL.

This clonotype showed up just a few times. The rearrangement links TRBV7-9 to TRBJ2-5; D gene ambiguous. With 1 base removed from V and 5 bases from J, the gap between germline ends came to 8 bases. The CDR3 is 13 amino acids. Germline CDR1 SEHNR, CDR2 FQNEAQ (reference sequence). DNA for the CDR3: TGTGCCAGCAGCTTAGTGAGTCACGAGACCCAGTACTTC. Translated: CASSLVSHETQYF.

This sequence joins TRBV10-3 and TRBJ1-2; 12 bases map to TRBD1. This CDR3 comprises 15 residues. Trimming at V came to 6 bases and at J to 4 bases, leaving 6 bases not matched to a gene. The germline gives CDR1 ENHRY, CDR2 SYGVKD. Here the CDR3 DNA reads TGTGCCATCAGGGGACAGGGGGCGCGAAGCTATGGCTACACCTTC. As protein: CAIRGQGARSYGYTF.

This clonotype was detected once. The CDR3 spells CASSLRRAGGTSSYNEQFF. The CDR3 DNA reads TGTGCCAGCAGCCTCCGGAGAGCGGGGGGGACTAGCTCCTACAATGAGCAGTTCTTC. The chain links TRBV7-8 to TRBJ2-1; 10 bases map to TRBD2. The germline CDR1 and CDR2 sequences are SGHVS and FQNEAQ. J gave up 0 bases and V 5 bases, and 13 bases lay outside the gene matches. CDR3 length: 19 amino acids.

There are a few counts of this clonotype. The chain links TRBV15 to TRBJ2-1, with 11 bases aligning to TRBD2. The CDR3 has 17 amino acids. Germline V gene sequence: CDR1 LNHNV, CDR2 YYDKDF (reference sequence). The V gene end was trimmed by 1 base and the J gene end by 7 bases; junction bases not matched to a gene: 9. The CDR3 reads CATSRGDSGGARNEQFF. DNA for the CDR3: TGTGCCACCAGCAGAGGCGATAGCGGGGGGGCAAGGAATGAGCAGTTCTTC.